This is a list of T cell receptor beta chains from one sample in a study of CD8 T cells in ankylosing spondylitis. TCRdb re-analysed the 5' RACE reads in MiXCR, keeping a single row per CDR3 protein. Here the sample spans about 800,000 distinct CDR3 sequences, approximately 12% being singletons. Sequencing input: blood, either unsorted or a sorted T cell fraction (not recorded which). Receptor source: a male donor with ankylosing spondylitis. Both conserved end residues are part of each CDR3. D genes are given only for firm matches. Where a row states a size, it is once, few, many or the class of an expanded clone; other rows omit it.

clone size	V gene	J gene	D gene	CDR3 protein	CDR3 DNA
-	TRBV20-1	TRBJ2-3	TRBD2	CSANPAGAGGRGDTQYF	TGCAGTGCTAACCCCGCGGGAGCGGGAGGGCGGGGAGATACGCAGTATTTT
few	TRBV5-1	TRBJ2-7	-	CASSSGAAFDEQYF	TGCGCCAGCAGTTCCGGGGCCGCTTTCGACGAGCAGTACTTC
-	TRBV4-3	TRBJ2-5	-	CASSKQYRAETQYF	TGCGCCAGCAGCAAGCAGTACAGGGCAGAGACCCAGTACTTC
-	TRBV29-1	TRBJ2-5	-	CSVVRVDREETQYF	TGCAGCGTAGTCCGAGTGGACAGAGAAGAGACCCAGTACTTC
-	TRBV5-6	TRBJ2-7	-	CAISYGLFCEQYF	TGTGCCATCAGCTACGGACTGTTCTGCGAGCAGTACTTC
few	TRBV4-3	TRBJ2-1	TRBD1	CASSHTTGGRSYNEQFF	TGCGCCAGCAGCCATACGACAGGGGGAAGGTCCTACAATGAGCAGTTCTTC
-	TRBV7-3	TRBJ2-3	-	CASSQAWADTQYF	TGTGCCAGCAGTCAAGCGTGGGCAGATACGCAGTATTTT
-	TRBV28	TRBJ2-3	-	CASSETRFADTQYF	TGTGCCAGCAGTGAGACTAGGTTTGCGGATACGCAGTATTTT
few	TRBV5-5	TRBJ2-1	-	CASSPAWERAVYNEQFF	TGTGCCAGCAGCCCGGCCTGGGAACGCGCGGTCTACAATGAGCAGTTCTTC
-	TRBV7-2	TRBJ1-2	-	CASSLVSRNYGYTF	TGTGCCAGCAGCTTAGTTAGCAGGAACTATGGCTACACCTTC